This entry features one TCR beta chain sequence. Its antigen is unknown. The CDR3 contains 15 residues. V shed 3 bases, J shed 4 bases, and the junction held 7 bases outside the gene matches. The V gene's germline CDR1 is SGHTA and CDR2 FQGNSA. The entry originates in a study of cytomegalovirus exposure and HLA in healthy donors. As for the study in general: Of some 360 genotyped donors, more than 70% clustered with self-reported Caucasian donors. Study findings and constraints: It was shown in a later analysis that HLA-associated TCR beta chains were more clonally expanded than other, equally common chains. It was taken for granted in presence/absence analyses that sequencing depth across donors was roughly uniform.

PCR employed 60 Vbeta and 13 Jbeta primers. Assay: immunoSEQ multiplex PCR; the TCRdb copy retains only in-frame clones and omits some. The sample has a few hundred thousand clones, nearly 80% seen once. This TCR derives from a man aged 18-30 years in good health and CMV-seronegative. This chain connects TRBV7-2 to TRBJ2-5; 8 nucleotides line up with TRBD2. The material sequenced was PBMCs. CDR3 in amino acids: CASSLRGGRGETQYF. In DNA form, the CDR3 reads TGTGCCAGCAGCTTGCGCGGGGGGCGAGGAGAGACCCAGTACTTC.